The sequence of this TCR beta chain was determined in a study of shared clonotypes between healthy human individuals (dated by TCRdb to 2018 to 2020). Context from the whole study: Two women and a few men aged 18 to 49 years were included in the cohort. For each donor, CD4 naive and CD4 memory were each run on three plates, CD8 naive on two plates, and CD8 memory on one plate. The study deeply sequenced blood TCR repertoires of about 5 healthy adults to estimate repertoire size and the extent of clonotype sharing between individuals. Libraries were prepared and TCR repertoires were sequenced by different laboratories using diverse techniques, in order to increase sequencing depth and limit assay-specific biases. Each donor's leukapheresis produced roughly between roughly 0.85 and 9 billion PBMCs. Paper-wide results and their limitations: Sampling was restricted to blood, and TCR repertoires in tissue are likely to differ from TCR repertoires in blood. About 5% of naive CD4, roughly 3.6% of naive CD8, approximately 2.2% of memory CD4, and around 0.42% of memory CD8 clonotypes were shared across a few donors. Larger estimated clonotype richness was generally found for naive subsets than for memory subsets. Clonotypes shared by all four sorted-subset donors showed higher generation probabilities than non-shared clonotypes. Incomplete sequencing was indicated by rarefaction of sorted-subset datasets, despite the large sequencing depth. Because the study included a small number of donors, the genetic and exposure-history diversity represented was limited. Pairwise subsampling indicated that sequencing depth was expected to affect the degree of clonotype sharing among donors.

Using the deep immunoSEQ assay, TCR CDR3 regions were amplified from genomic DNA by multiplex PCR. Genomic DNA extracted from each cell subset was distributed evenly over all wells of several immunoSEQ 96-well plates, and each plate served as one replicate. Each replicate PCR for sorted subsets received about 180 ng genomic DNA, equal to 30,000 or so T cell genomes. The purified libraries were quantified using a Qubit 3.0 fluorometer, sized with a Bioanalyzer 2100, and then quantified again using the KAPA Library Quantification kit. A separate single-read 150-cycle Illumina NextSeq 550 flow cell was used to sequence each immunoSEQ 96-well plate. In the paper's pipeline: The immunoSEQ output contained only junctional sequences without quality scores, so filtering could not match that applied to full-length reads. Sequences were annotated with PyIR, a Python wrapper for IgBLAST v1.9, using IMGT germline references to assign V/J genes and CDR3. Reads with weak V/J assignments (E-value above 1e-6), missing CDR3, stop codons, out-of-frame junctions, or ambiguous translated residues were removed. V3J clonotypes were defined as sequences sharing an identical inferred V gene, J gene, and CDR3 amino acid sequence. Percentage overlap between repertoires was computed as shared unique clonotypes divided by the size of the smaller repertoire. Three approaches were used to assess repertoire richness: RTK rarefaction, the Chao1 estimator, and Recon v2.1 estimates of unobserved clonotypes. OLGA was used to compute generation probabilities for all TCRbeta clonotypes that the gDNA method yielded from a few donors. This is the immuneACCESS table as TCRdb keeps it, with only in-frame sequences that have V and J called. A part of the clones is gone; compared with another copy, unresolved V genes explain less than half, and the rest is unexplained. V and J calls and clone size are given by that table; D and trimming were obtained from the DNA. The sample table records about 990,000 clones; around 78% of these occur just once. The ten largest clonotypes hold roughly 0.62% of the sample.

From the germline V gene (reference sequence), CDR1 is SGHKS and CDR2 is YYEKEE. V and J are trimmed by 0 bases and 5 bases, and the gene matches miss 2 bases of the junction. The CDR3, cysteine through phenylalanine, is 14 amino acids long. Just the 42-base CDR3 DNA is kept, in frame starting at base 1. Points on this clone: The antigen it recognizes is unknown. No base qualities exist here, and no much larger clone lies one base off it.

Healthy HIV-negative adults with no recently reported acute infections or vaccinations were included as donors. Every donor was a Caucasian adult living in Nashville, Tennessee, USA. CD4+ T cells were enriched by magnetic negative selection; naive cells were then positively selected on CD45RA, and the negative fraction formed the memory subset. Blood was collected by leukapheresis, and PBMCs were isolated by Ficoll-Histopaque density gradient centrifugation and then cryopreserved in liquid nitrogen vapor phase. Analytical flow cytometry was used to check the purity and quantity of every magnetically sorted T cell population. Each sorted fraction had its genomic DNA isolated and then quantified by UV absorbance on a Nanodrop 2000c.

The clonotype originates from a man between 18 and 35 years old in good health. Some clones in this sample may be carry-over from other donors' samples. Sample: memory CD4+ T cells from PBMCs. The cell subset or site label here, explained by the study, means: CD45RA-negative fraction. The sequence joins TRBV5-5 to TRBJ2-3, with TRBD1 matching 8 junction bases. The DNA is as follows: TGTGCCAGCAGCTTGGTACAGGGGGGAGATACGCAGTATTTT. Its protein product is CASSLVQGGDTQYF.